This TCR beta chain derives from a study of shared clonotypes between healthy human individuals. Study outcomes and limitations: The expectation was that sequencing depth would affect clonotype sharing among donors.

It was 90 million to 95 million PBMCs that unsorted samples used for genomic DNA. DNA from unsorted PBMC was sequenced on ten immunoSEQ deep assay plates. In the original processing: Filtering differed, since immunoSEQ gave only junction sequences and no quality scores. Generated by immunoSEQ multiplex PCR, the TCRdb table keeps only in-frame clones and is missing some. The V and J calls and clone size were taken over from that table, and D and trimming were inferred from the DNA. The table includes roughly 500,000 clones, 81% detected once. On this clone: The antigen remains undetermined.

Germline CDR1 is SGHRS and CDR2 is YFSETQ. The CDR3 extends over 14 amino acids. Trimming took 3 bases from V and 3 from J; bases not matched to a gene: 2. The sample comprised PBMCs. This clonotype originated in a woman in her thirties or forties in good health. Some clones in this sample may be carry-over from other donors' samples. The chain employs TRBV5-1 and TRBJ2-3; TRBD1 agrees at 9 bases. The CDR3 loop reads CASSSQGATDTQYF. The CDR3 coding sequence is TGCGCCAGCAGCTCACAGGGGGCAACAGATACGCAGTATTTT.